This T cell receptor (beta chain) was obtained from a study of monozygotic twins with inflammatory bowel disease. UMIs bearing a 6-nucleotide sample barcode were added through template switching. TCRdb reprocessed the 5' RACE reads and reports one entry per CDR3 protein, with no DNA. The sample is made up of about 380,000 distinct CDR3 sequences, and the top ten hold 2% to 3% of it. The germline gives CDR1 DFQATT, CDR2 SNEGSKA (reference sequence). The CDR3 runs to 13 residues. This rearrangement joins TRBV20-1 to TRBJ1-6; the D call of TRBD1 rests on TCRdb alone, since no DNA is present to check it. The clonotype originates from a human donor with ulcerative colitis or Crohn's disease, or a healthy co-twin of an affected twin (not recorded which). The sample taken for sequencing was blood. CDR3 sequence reads: CSALPGTNSPLHF.